A single sample is the source of the 8 T cell receptor beta chains below, sequenced in a study of blood T cell repertoires in COVID-19. The data were produced by immunoSEQ multiplex PCR, yet TCRdb's version contains in-frame clones alone and is incomplete. The table includes some 93,000 clones, 85% detected once. The sequencing sample was made of peripheral blood. The source of these receptors is a man between 60 and 75 years old with acute or convalescent COVID-19.

Here the CDR3 reads CASSSGQGRKETQYF. Written as DNA, the CDR3 is TGTGCCAGTAGTTCCGGACAGGGGAGAAAAGAGACCCAGTACTTC. V gene TRBV19 combines with J gene TRBJ2-5; 9 bases are shared with TRBD1. The germline V gene has CDR1 LNHDA and CDR2 SQIVND (reference sequence). The CDR3 has 15 residues. V was clipped by 5 bases and J by 3 bases; unmatched bases: 7.

The V call is TRBV29-1, the J call TRBJ1-1; D is possibly TRBD1 (5 bases). CDR1 is SQVTM, CDR2 ANQGSEA, per germline. The CDR3 extends over 14 amino acids. Trimming took off 2 bases at V and 0 bases at J, with 10 bases between the two ends. CDR3 sequence reads: CSVEKTAMNTEAFF. DNA for the CDR3: TGCAGCGTTGAAAAGACAGCCATGAACACTGAAGCTTTCTTT.

Regarding this clone: The junction and the germline gene differ at one end; a read error may be behind it. Other DNA sequences in the same sample also yield this CDR3. The chain employs TRBV30 and TRBJ1-6, with D possibly being TRBD1 (6 bases). The germline gives CDR1 GTSNPN, CDR2 SVGIG (reference sequence). The CDR3 is 13 amino acids. This CDR3 reads CAWSNREVSPLHF. For the CDR3, the DNA is TGTGCCTGGAGCAACAGGGAAGTTTCACCCCTTCACTTT.

This clone was seen a single time. The chain combines TRBV2 with TRBJ2-1, with 9 bases fitting TRBD1. V dropped 6 bases and J dropped 1; count of bases not matched to a gene: 4. In germline, CDR1 is SNHLY, CDR2 FYNNEI. This CDR3 region has 15 residues. CDR3 nucleotides: TGTGCCAGCAGGCCCGGGACAGGGTCCTACAATGAGCAGTTCTTC. Protein sequence: CASRPGTGSYNEQFF. Drawing the rest from reference TRBV2 and TRBJ2-1, the complete variable domain is EPEVTQTPSHQVTQMGQEVILRCVPISNHLYFYWYRQILGQKVEFLVSFYNNEISEKSEIFDDQFSVERPDGSNFTLKIRSTKLEDSAMYFCASRPGTGSYNEQFFGPGTRLTVL.

This chain connects TRBV9 to TRBJ2-3; 10 bases map to TRBD2. The CDR3 contains 15 residues. V was clipped by 10 bases and J by 6 bases; unmatched bases: 14. The germline V gene encodes CDR1 SGDLS and CDR2 YYNGEE. DNA for the CDR3: TGTGCCCGCGCGGCGCAAGCGGGAGGGGGGGATACGCAGTATTTT. Amino acids: CARAAQAGGGDTQYF. The entire variable domain, with the rest obtained from reference TRBV9 and TRBJ2-3, is as follows: DSGVTQTPKHLITATGQRVTLRCSPRSGDLSVYWYQQSLDQGLQFLIQYYNGEERAKGNILERFSAQQFPDLHSELNLSSLELGDSALYFCARAAQAGGGDTQYFGPGTRLTVL.

The chain uses TRBV6-2 or TRBV6-3 and TRBJ2-2; possibly TRBD1 for D (5 bases). The CDR3 is 14 amino acids. Germline CDR1 MNHEY, CDR2 SVGEGT. V gave up 6 bases and J gave up 5 bases, with 13 bases separating them. The CDR3 DNA reads TGTGCCAGCAGCTTGAGTAGGGGAACCGGGGAGCTGTTTTTT. Translation gives CASSLSRGTGELFF.

This clone was picked up a small number of times. The chain couples TRBV7-9 to TRBJ2-7; 8 nucleotides line up with TRBD1. The V and J ends lost 4 bases and 6 bases, in that order; junction bases with no gene match: 11. The CDR3 contains 15 residues. Germline CDR1 reads SEHNR; CDR2 reads FQNEAQ (reference sequence). The CDR3 sequence is CASSSAWTGNGEQYF. The DNA of the CDR3 is TGTGCCAGCAGCTCTGCTTGGACAGGGAATGGCGAGCAGTACTTC.

This chain links TRBV25-1 with TRBJ2-1, with 8 bases fitting TRBD1. With 6 bases clipped from V and 8 bases from J, the junction kept 12 bases outside the gene matches. Per germline, CDR1 MGHDK and CDR2 SYGVNS. The length of the CDR3 is 15 residues. The CDR3 DNA reads TGTGCCAGCAGGGAGGCCGGACAGGGAAGGGATGAGCAGTTCTTC. Encoded protein: CASREAGQGRDEQFF.